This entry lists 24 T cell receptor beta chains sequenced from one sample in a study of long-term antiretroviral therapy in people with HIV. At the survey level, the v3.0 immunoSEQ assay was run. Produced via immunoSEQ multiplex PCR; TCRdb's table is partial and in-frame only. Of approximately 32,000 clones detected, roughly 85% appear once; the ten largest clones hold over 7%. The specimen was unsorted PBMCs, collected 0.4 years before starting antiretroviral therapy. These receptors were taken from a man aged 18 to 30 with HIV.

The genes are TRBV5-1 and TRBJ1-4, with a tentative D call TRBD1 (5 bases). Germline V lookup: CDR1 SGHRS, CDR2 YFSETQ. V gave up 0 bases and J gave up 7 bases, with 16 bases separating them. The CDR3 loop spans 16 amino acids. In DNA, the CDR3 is TGCGCCAGCAGCTTGGGGCAGGGAGTTTTGAGTGAAAAACTGTTTTTT. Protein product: CASSLGQGVLSEKLFF.

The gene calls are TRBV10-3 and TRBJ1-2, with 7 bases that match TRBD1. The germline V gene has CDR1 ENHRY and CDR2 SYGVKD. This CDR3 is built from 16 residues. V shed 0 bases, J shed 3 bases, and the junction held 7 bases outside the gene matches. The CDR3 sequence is CAISESPGQSDYGYTF. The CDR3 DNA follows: TGTGCCATCAGTGAGTCGCCGGGACAGAGCGACTATGGCTACACCTTC.

CDR3 sequence: CASRGTGGEKLFF. The DNA of the CDR3 is TGCGCCAGCAGAGGGACAGGGGGAGAAAAACTGTTTTTT. The V gene is TRBV5-1, the J gene TRBJ1-4; 11 bases fit TRBD1. This CDR3 comprises 13 residues. V dropped 5 bases and J dropped 8; count of bases not matched to a gene: 2. From germline, CDR1 is SGHRS and CDR2 YFSETQ.

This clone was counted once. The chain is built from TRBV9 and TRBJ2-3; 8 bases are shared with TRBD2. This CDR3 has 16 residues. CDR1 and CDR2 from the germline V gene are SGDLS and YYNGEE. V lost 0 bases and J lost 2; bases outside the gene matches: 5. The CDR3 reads CASSVEGGGPTDTQYF. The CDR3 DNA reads TGTGCCAGCAGCGTAGAAGGCGGGGGGCCCACAGATACGCAGTATTTT. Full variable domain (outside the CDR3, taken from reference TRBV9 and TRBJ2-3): DSGVTQTPKHLITATGQRVTLRCSPRSGDLSVYWYQQSLDQGLQFLIQYYNGEERAKGNILERFSAQQFPDLHSELNLSSLELGDSALYFCASSVEGGGPTDTQYFGPGTRLTVL.

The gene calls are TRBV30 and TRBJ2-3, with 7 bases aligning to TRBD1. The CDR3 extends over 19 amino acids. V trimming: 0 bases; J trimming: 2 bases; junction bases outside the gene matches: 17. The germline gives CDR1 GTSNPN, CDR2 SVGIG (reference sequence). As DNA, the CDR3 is TGTGCCTGGAGTGTTAAATGGGGCCGCAGGGGGACCTTCACAGATACGCAGTATTTT. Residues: CAWSVKWGRRGTFTDTQYF.

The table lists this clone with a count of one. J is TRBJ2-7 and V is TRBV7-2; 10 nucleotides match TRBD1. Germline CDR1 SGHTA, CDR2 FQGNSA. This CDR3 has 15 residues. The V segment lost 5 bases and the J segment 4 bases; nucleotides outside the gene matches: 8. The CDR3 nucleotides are TGTGCCAGCAGCCCAGGACAGGGGGGACCATACGAGCAGTACTTC. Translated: CASSPGQGGPYEQYF.

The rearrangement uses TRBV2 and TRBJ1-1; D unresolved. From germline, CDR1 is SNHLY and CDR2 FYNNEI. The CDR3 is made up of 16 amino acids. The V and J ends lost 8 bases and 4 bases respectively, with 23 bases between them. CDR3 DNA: TGTGCCAGCTCACCCGAGGGCTACACCTTGAGCACTGAAGCTTTCTTT. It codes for CASSPEGYTLSTEAFF.

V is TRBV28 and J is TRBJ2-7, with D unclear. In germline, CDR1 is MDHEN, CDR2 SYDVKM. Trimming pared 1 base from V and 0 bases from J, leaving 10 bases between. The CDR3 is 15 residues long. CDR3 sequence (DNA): TGTGCCAGCAGTTTATCCCTAAGAAGCTCCTACGAGCAGTACTTC. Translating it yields CASSLSLRSSYEQYF. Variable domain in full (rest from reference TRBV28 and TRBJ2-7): DVKVTQSSRYLVKRTGEKVFLECVQDMDHENMFWYRQDPGLGLRLIYFSYDVKMKEKGDIPEGYSVSREKKERFSLILESASTNQTSMYLCASSLSLRSSYEQYFGPGTRLTVT.

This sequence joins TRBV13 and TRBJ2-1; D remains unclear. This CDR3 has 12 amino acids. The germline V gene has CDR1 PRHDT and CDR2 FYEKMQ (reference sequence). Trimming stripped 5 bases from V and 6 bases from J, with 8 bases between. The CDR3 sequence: CASSPSGNEQFF. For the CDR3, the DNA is TGTGCCAGCAGCCCCTCGGGCAATGAGCAGTTCTTC.

CDR3 loop: CASSYGAGASYEQYF. CDR3 DNA sequence: TGTGCCAGCAGTTACGGAGCGGGAGCCTCCTACGAGCAGTACTTC. V and J are TRBV6-5 and TRBJ2-7; 8 bases map to TRBD2. The CDR3 extends over 15 amino acids. The trim removed 2 bases at V and 0 bases at J, leaving 3 bases unmatched. Germline V gene lookup returns CDR1 MNHEY and CDR2 SVGAGI.

The CDR3 coding sequence is TGTGCCACCAGCAGAGATCTGTCTCGACTTCGCTACAATGAGCAGTTCTTC. Its protein product is CATSRDLSRLRYNEQFF. The V and J genes are TRBV15 and TRBJ2-1; D gene ambiguous. The CDR3 is 17 amino acids. V was shortened by 0 bases and J by 3 bases, with 15 bases between the two germline ends. Germline loops: CDR1 LNHNV, CDR2 YYDKDF (reference sequence).

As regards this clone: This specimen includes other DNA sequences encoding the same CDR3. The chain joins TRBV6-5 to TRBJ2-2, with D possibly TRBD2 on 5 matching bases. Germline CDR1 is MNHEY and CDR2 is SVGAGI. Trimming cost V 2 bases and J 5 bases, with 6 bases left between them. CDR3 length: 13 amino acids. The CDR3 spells CASSYGGTGELFF. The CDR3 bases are TGTGCCAGCAGTTACGGCGGGACCGGGGAGCTGTTTTTT.

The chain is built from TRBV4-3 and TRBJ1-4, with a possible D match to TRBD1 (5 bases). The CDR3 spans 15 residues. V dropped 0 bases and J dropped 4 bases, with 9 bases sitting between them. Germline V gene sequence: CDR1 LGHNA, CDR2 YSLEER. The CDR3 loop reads CASSQDIGDNEKLFF. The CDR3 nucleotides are TGCGCCAGCAGCCAAGATATAGGGGATAATGAAAAACTGTTTTTT.

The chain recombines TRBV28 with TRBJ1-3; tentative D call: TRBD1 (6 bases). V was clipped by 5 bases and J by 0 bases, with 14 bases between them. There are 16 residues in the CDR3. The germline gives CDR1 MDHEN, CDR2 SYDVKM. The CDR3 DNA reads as TGTGCCAGCAGTCCCTTCGGACAGATCTCTGGAAACACCATATATTTT. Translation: CASSPFGQISGNTIYF.

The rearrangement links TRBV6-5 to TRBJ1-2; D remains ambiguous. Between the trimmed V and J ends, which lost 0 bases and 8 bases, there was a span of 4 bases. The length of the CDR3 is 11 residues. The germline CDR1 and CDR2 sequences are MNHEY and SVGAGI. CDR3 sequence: CASSYSRGYTF. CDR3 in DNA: TGTGCCAGCAGTTACTCACGAGGCTACACCTTC.

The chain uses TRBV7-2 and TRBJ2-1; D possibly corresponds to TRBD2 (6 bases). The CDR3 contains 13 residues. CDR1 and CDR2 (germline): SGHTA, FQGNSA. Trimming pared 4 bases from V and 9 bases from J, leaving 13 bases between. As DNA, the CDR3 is TGTGCCAGCAGCTCTTTTGCGGGGTTTGAGCAGTTCTTC. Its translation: CASSSFAGFEQFF.

The CDR3 DNA is TGTGCCAGCAGCGTAGGGACAGGGAATTTGTATGGCTACACCTTC. Residues: CASSVGTGNLYGYTF. The chain combines TRBV9 with TRBJ1-2; 8 nucleotides match TRBD1. The CDR3 runs 15 residues. J gave up 5 bases and V 0 bases, and 6 bases lay outside the gene matches. Germline V lookup: CDR1 SGDLS, CDR2 YYNGEE.

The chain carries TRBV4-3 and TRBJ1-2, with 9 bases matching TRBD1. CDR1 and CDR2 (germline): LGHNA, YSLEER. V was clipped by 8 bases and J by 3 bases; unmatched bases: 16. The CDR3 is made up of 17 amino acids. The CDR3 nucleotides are TGCGCCAGCCGTCGACAATGGGGGGGACAGGGTCACTATGGCTACACCTTC. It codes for CASRRQWGGQGHYGYTF.

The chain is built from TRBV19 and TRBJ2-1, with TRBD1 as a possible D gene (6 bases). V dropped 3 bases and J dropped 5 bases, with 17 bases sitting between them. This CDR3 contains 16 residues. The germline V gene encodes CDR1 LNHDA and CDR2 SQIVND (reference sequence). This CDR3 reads CASSIAWGRRDNEQFF. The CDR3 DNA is TGTGCCAGTAGTATTGCCTGGGGGCGAAGAGACAATGAGCAGTTCTTC.

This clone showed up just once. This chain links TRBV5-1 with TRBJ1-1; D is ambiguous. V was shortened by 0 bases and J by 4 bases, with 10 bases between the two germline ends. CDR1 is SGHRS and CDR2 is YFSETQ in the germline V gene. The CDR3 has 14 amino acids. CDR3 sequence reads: CASSLDSASTEAFF. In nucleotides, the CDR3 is TGCGCCAGCAGCTTGGATAGCGCGTCCACTGAAGCTTTCTTT.

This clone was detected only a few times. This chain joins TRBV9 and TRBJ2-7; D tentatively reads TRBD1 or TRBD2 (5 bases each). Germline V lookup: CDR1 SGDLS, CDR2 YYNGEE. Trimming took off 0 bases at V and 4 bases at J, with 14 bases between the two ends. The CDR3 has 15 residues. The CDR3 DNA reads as TGTGCCAGCAGCGTAGGGGACGGAGTCTGGTACGAGCAGTACTTC. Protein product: CASSVGDGVWYEQYF.

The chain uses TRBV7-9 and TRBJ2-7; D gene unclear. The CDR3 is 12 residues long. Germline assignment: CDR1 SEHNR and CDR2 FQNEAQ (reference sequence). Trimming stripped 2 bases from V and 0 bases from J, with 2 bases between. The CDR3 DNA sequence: TGTGCCAGCAGCTTACGCTCCTACGAGCAGTACTTC. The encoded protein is CASSLRSYEQYF.

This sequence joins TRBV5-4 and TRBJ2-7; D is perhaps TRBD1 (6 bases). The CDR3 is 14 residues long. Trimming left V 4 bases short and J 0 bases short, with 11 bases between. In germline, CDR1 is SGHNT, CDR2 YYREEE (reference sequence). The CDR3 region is CASSPRTASYEQYF. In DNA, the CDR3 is TGTGCCAGCAGCCCCCGGACAGCCTCCTACGAGCAGTACTTC. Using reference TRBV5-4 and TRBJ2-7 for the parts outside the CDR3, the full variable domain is ETGVTQSPTHLIKTRGQQVTLRCSSQSGHNTVSWYQQALGQGPQFIFQYYREEENGRGNFPPRFSGLQFPNYSSELNVNALELDDSALYLCASSPRTASYEQYFGPGTRLTVT.

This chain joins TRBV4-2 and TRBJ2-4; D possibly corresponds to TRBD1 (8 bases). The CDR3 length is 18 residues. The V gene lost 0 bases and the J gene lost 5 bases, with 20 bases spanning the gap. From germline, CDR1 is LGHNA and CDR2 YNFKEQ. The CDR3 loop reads CASSQDGQGGKWENIQYF. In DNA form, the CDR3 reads TGTGCCAGCAGCCAAGATGGACAGGGAGGGAAGTGGGAAAACATTCAGTACTTC.